This note documents a single T cell receptor (beta chain) sequence. This table comes from immunoSEQ multiplex PCR, and its TCRdb copy is limited to in-frame clones, with some not included. This table holds tens of thousands of clones, 90% found once. The data belong to a study of preoperative IRX-2 immunotherapy in early breast cancer. As to treatment: preoperative locoregional IRX-2 cytokine immunotherapy. Samples came from a phase Ib trial of preoperative locoregional IRX-2 cytokine immunotherapy. This material was collected from a patient treated with IRX-2 immunotherapy. The receptor was derived from a human donor with breast cancer.

The CDR3 reads CASSQFTPGSNYGYTF. The CDR3 coding sequence is TGTGCCAGCAGCCAATTCACGCCAGGCTCTAACTATGGCTACACCTTC. This chain links TRBV14 with TRBJ1-2; D unresolved. CDR3 length equals 16 residues. Trimming pared 2 bases from V and 0 bases from J, leaving 13 bases between. Germline values: CDR1 SGHDN, CDR2 FVKESK.